Each of the 8 T cell receptor beta chains below was sequenced from the same sample in a study of CD8+ T cells in alopecia areata. cDNA prepared by RNA extraction and subsequent reverse transcription served as the template for sequencing. Assay used: immunoSEQ multiplex PCR; TCRdb lists only in-frame clones, some missing. Observed in the sample are more than 250,000 clones, none of them singletons. The study sorted pooled cutaneous lymph node cells by CD4, CD8alpha, NKG2D, NKG2ACE and other markers. Sequencing was carried out using CD4+ T cells sorted from a lymph node. The receptor set was obtained from a C3H/HeJ mouse with alopecia areata. The strain is characterized by the MHC haplotype H2-k.

This clone occurred a few times. Germline and genes here are mouse. The read ends 4 residues shy of where the CDR3 ends; the end is completed using the germline J gene. The J gene is TRBJ2-7, the V gene TRBV19, with TRBD1 matching 8 bases. In germline, CDR1 is FNHDT, CDR2 SITEND (reference sequence). CDR3 size: 13 residues. The CDR3 reads CASRDRENYEQYF. Incomplete CDR3 DNA: TGTGCCAGCAGGGACAGGGAGAATTAT.

Turning to this clone: The germline and genes are mouse ones. The read terminates 4 residues ahead of where the CDR3 ends, so the germline J gene completes it. Other DNA sequences from this sample encode an identical CDR3 as well. This rearrangement joins TRBV13-3 to TRBJ2-3; 7 bases fit TRBD2. This CDR3 spans 14 amino acids. Germline lookup yields CDR1 NNHDY and CDR2 SYVADS. V was clipped by 5 bases and J by 1 base; unmatched bases: 4. CDR3: CASRGLGGAETLYF. CDR3 bases read: TGTGCCAGCAGAGGCCTGGGGGGTGCAGAA.

In its sample, this clone was seen a few times. Gene names follow the mouse nomenclature. The read falls 4 residues short of the CDR3 end, and the missing part is taken from the germline J gene. The rearrangement uses TRBV19 and TRBJ2-5; 11 bases are a match to TRBD2. Germline V gene data show CDR1 as FNHDT and CDR2 as SITEND (reference sequence). With 2 bases clipped from V and 3 bases from J, the junction kept 5 bases outside the gene matches. CDR3 length: 16 residues. CDR3 DNA (partial): TGTGCCAGCAGTATCGGGACTGGGGGAAGACAAGAC. As protein: CASSIGTGGRQD. The whole CDR3 region reads CASSIGTGGRQDTQYF.

About this clone itself: Gene labels here are mouse ones. The read finishes 4 residues shy of the CDR3 end, and the germline J gene is used to complete it. The chain couples TRBV13-1 to TRBJ1-1; D call uncertain. The germline V gene has CDR1 NSHNY and CDR2 SYGAGN. This CDR3 is 13 amino acids long. CDR3 sequence reads: CASSMAEGGEVFF. The sequenced part of the CDR3 DNA is TGTGCCAGCAGTATGGCTGAGGGTGGA.

This clone occurred a few times. Gene names refer to mouse genes. Read coverage stops 4 residues before the CDR3 terminus; the germline J gene supplies the remainder. The V gene is TRBV19, the J gene TRBJ1-2; a weak D match, TRBD1 (5 bases). V shed 2 bases and J shed 1 base, with 12 bases lying between them. CDR3 size: 15 residues. Germline assignment: CDR1 FNHDT and CDR2 SITEND (reference sequence). The CDR3 bases that were read are TGTGCCAGCAGTATTGGGAGGGGAGGAAACTCC. It translates to CASSIGRGGNS. The complete CDR3 protein is CASSIGRGGNSDYTF.

Comment on this clone: Any gene name here is a mouse gene name. The read finishes 4 residues shy of the CDR3 end, and the germline J gene is used to complete it. V gene TRBV13-3 combines with J gene TRBJ2-2, with D perhaps TRBD1 (6 bases). Trimming removed 4 bases at V and 3 bases at J, with 10 bases between. Per the germline V gene, CDR1 is NNHDY and CDR2 is SYVADS. The CDR3 totals 14 residues. The CDR3 sequence is CASSTGPHTGQLYF. CDR3 bases read: TGTGCCAGCAGTACAGGGCCCCACACCGGG. The full variable domain, completed using reference TRBV13-3 and TRBJ2-2, is EAAVTQSPRSKVAVTGGKVTLSCHQTNNHDYMYWYRQDTGHGLRLIHYSYVADSTEKGDIPDGYKASRPSQENFSLILELASLSQTAVYFCASSTGPHTGQLYFGEGSKLTVL.

This clone appeared a few times. The gene names given are mouse names. The read ends 3 residues shy of where the CDR3 ends; the end is completed using the germline J gene. The rearrangement links TRBV13-2 to TRBJ1-6; 7 bases are shared with TRBD1. Being an ORF, TRBJ1-6 has a function that is uncertain. CDR3 length equals 16 residues. V gave up 3 bases and J gave up 7 bases; unmatched junction bases: 10. Germline V lookup: CDR1 NNHNN, CDR2 SYGAGS (reference sequence). The DNA read from the CDR3 is TGTGCCAGCGGTGCCTCACAGGGGAGAGGGAATTCGCCC. Protein: CASGASQGRGNSP. The entire CDR3 sequence reads CASGASQGRGNSPLYF.

For this clone: Gene names refer to mouse genes. From the germline J gene comes the end of the CDR3, since the read stops 4 residues before it. This chain uses TRBV13-1 with TRBJ1-1; the D gene is possibly TRBD1 (5 bases). Germline assignment: CDR1 NSHNY and CDR2 SYGAGN. Trimming pared 0 bases from V and 1 base from J, leaving 7 bases between. The CDR3 totals 14 residues. This CDR3 reads CASSDGTINTEVFF. Partial CDR3 DNA: TGTGCCAGCAGTGATGGGACAATAAACACA.